The 8 T cell receptor beta chains below come from one sample, sequenced in a study of blood T cells in healthy people across ages. The authors ran a second PCR of roughly 7 to 11 cycles using a sample-barcoded 5' primer and a J-beta primer mix. TCRdb analysed the 5' RACE reads with MiXCR anew, one entry per CDR3 protein. Among 1.2 million to 1.5 million distinct CDR3 sequences listed, almost 60% were seen once. Source material: blood. The receptors were gathered from a man aged 18 to 29 in good health.

J is TRBJ2-5 and V is TRBV20-1, with unresolved D. TRBJ2-1 matches the DNA end more closely, so the J call is doubtful. Germline V gene sequence: CDR1 DFQATT, CDR2 SNEGSKA (reference sequence). The CDR3 is 14 amino acids. The CDR3 loop reads CSARDGAGGETQFF. For the CDR3, the DNA is TGCAGTGCTAGAGATGGCGCAGGCGGAGAGACCCAGTTCTTC.

This sequence joins TRBV5-1 and TRBJ1-4, with 7 bases aligning to TRBD1. Trimming at V came to 4 bases and at J to 8 bases, leaving 23 bases not matched to a gene. The CDR3 sequence is 19 residues long. Germline CDR1 SGHRS, CDR2 YFSETQ. CDR3 sequence: CASSPGQFTGRGLGEKLFF. The CDR3 coding sequence is TGCGCCAGCAGCCCGGGACAGTTCACCGGTCGGGGTTTAGGAGAAAAACTGTTTTTT.

The rearrangement uses TRBV12-3 or TRBV12-4 and TRBJ2-3, with D possibly being TRBD1 (6 bases). V lost 7 bases and J 8 bases, leaving 13 bases between the germline ends. CDR3 size: 12 residues. The CDR3 region has the DNA TGTGCCAGCATACAGGGTTGGGGTACGCAGTATTTT. Translation gives CASIQGWGTQYF.

CDR3 protein: CASSQELRGAEKLFF. CDR3 DNA sequence: TGTGCCAGCAGCCAAGAACTCAGGGGGGCTGAAAAACTGTTTTTT. The chain combines TRBV4-2 with TRBJ1-4, with 7 bases lining up with TRBD1. V trimming: 0 bases; J trimming: 7 bases; junction bases outside the gene matches: 5. CDR1 LGHNA and CDR2 YNFKEQ come from the germline V gene. The CDR3 length is 15 residues.

This clonotype was found once. This chain joins TRBV20-1 and TRBJ2-1, with TRBD2 identical over 8 bases. The V gene's germline CDR1 is DFQATT and CDR2 SNEGSKA (reference sequence). The trim removed 3 bases at V and 9 bases at J, leaving 13 bases unmatched. This CDR3 is built from 15 residues. In DNA, the CDR3 is TGCAGTGCTAGGGTGGGGGCGGGGGGCCCCACTGAGCAGTTCTTC. This codes for CSARVGAGGPTEQFF.

This clonotype was detected ten times or more. CDR3 sequence reads: CATSRDRASTDTQYF. In nucleotides, the CDR3 is TGTGCCACCAGCAGAGATAGGGCTAGCACAGATACGCAGTATTTT. The chain employs TRBV15 and TRBJ2-3; no definite D call. V gave up 0 bases and J gave up 0 bases, with 7 bases separating them. The CDR3 is made up of 15 amino acids. CDR1 and CDR2 from the germline V gene are LNHNV and YYDKDF (reference sequence).

V usage is TRBV25-1 and J usage is TRBJ2-7, with D hard to call. The CDR3 spans 12 residues. Germline assignment: CDR1 MGHDK and CDR2 SYGVNS. V shed 3 bases and J shed 4 bases, with 7 bases lying between them. The CDR3 region is CASSDRPYEQYF. The CDR3 coding sequence is TGTGCCAGCAGTGATAGACCGTACGAGCAGTACTTC.

This clonotype was counted a few times. The CDR3 reads CASSERLGQGGPEAFF. CDR3 DNA: TGTGCCAGCAGTGAAAGATTGGGACAGGGAGGGCCTGAAGCTTTCTTT. V and J are TRBV2 and TRBJ1-1; TRBD1 aligns across 9 bases. Germline CDR1 SNHLY, CDR2 FYNNEI. Germline trimming cut 2 bases from V and 6 bases from J; bases unmatched to any gene: 10. The CDR3 spans 16 residues.